These 15 T cell receptor beta chains originate from one sample sequenced in a study of blood T cell repertoires in COVID-19. Some clones are missing from TCRdb's copy, which holds only in-frame ones; the method was immunoSEQ multiplex PCR. Counted here are approximately 360,000 clones, around 89% occurring once; the ten biggest clones make up 1% to 1.5%. The specimen sequenced was peripheral blood. Receptors were obtained from a man aged 35 to 55 with acute or convalescent COVID-19.

Only one count was recorded for this clone. The chain links TRBV4-3 to TRBJ2-1; 9 bases map to TRBD1. The CDR3 is made up of 15 amino acids. Germline V lookup: CDR1 LGHNA, CDR2 YSLEER. The V gene end was trimmed by 5 bases and the J gene end by 6 bases; junction bases not matched to a gene: 8. Here the CDR3 DNA reads TGCGCCAGCAGCATAATACAGGGGGCGGGCAATGAGCAGTTCTTC. This sequence encodes CASSIIQGAGNEQFF.

J is TRBJ2-5 and V is TRBV6-2 or TRBV6-3, with 8 bases matching TRBD2. The CDR3 runs 18 residues. Germline trimming cut 4 bases from V and 5 bases from J; bases unmatched to any gene: 18. CDR1 and CDR2 (germline): MNHEY, SVGEGT. In DNA form, the CDR3 reads TGTGCCAGCAGTTTTCCAACCCCGACTAGCGAAGACTTTGAGACCCAGTACTTC. It is translated as CASSFPTPTSEDFETQYF.

This chain joins TRBV30 and TRBJ1-4; D is ambiguous. This CDR3 spans 12 amino acids. Germline lookup yields CDR1 GTSNPN and CDR2 SVGIG (reference sequence). Trimming shortened V by 2 bases and J by 2 bases, and 3 bases separated the two germline ends. The CDR3 DNA sequence: TGTGCCTGGAGTCGGACTAATGAAAAACTGTTTTTT. Residues: CAWSRTNEKLFF.

The chain carries TRBV4-3 and TRBJ1-1; 7 nucleotides line up with TRBD1. J was trimmed by 6 bases and V by 0 bases; bases with no gene match: 7. The CDR3 runs to 15 residues. Per the germline V gene, CDR1 is LGHNA and CDR2 is YSLEER. The CDR3 sequence: CASSQDWTGGSEAFF. CDR3 DNA: TGCGCCAGCAGCCAAGACTGGACAGGCGGATCTGAAGCTTTCTTT.

The chain is built from TRBV2 and TRBJ1-1; 9 bases align to TRBD1. The CDR3 runs 14 residues. With V trimmed by 8 bases and J by 5 bases, 9 bases remained unmatched. CDR1 is SNHLY and CDR2 is FYNNEI in the germline V gene. This chain's CDR3 is CASETGQGRTEAFF. The CDR3 DNA sequence: TGTGCCAGCGAGACCGGACAGGGGAGGACTGAAGCTTTCTTT.

This clone was recorded a few times. The chain uses TRBV30 and TRBJ1-2, with 8 bases aligning to TRBD1. Looked up from germline, CDR1 is GTSNPN and CDR2 is SVGIG (reference sequence). V lost 4 bases, J lost 2 bases, and 3 bases stayed unmatched. The CDR3 length is 13 residues. The CDR3 is CAWTGGANYGYTF. CDR3 nucleotide sequence: TGTGCCTGGACAGGGGGCGCGAACTATGGCTACACCTTC. Combining the CDR3 with reference TRBV30 and TRBJ1-2 gives the whole variable domain SQTIHQWPATLVQPVGSPLSLECTVEGTSNPNLYWYRQAAGRGLQLLFYSVGIGQISSEVPQNLSASRPQDRQFILSSKKLLLSDSGFYLCAWTGGANYGYTFGSGTRLTVV.

CDR3 sequence (DNA): TGTGCCAGCAGGCGGGACAGGGAATATGAGCAGTTCTTC. Its translation: CASRRDREYEQFF. The chain links TRBV2 to TRBJ2-1, with 9 bases aligning to TRBD1. There are 13 residues in the CDR3. The trim removed 6 bases at V and 8 bases at J, leaving 5 bases unmatched. Germline V gene data show CDR1 as SNHLY and CDR2 as FYNNEI.

The J gene is TRBJ2-1, the V gene TRBV24-1; D is uncertain. This CDR3 has 11 amino acids. The ends were cut back, 9 bases at V and 3 bases at J, with 5 bases in the middle. Per germline, CDR1 KGHDR and CDR2 SFDVKD. CDR3 in DNA: TGTGCCACCGCTAACTACAATGAGCAGTTCTTC. This codes for CATANYNEQFF.

The chain couples TRBV7-9 to TRBJ1-2; unclear D gene. V was pared by 5 bases and J by 5 bases, with 21 bases between. CDR3 size: 16 residues. Germline V lookup: CDR1 SEHNR, CDR2 FQNEAQ (reference sequence). In DNA form, the CDR3 reads TGTGCCAGCAGCCGGCTCCGCGTTTTGAGAGGTTATGGCTACACCTTC. It translates to CASSRLRVLRGYGYTF.

This chain connects TRBV3-1 (or the pseudogene TRBV3-2) to TRBJ2-1, with 15 bases lining up with TRBD2. Germline CDR1 and CDR2: LGHDT and YNNKEL (reference sequence). V lost 6 bases to trimming and J lost 4 bases; unmatched junction nucleotides: 7. There are 17 residues in the CDR3. As DNA, the CDR3 is TGTGCCAGCAGTCCCTATGGGACTAGCGGGAGGTACAATGAGCAGTTCTTC. The encoded protein is CASSPYGTSGRYNEQFF.

The V call is TRBV28, the J call TRBJ1-4, with TRBD1 identical over 8 bases. The V and J ends lost 3 bases and 4 bases, in that order; junction bases with no gene match: 1. The germline gives CDR1 MDHEN, CDR2 SYDVKM. CDR3 length equals 14 residues. The CDR3 reads CASSFDRGNEKLFF. CDR3 in DNA: TGTGCCAGCAGTTTCGACAGGGGTAATGAAAAACTGTTTTTT.

The CDR3 DNA sequence: TGCGCCAGCAGCCCTTTTCCCGGGACAGGGAACAATCAGCCCCAGCATTTT. Its translation is CASSPFPGTGNNQPQHF. The chain carries TRBV4-1 and TRBJ1-5; 9 bases line up with TRBD1. Germline-derived CDR1 and CDR2 are MGHRA and YSYEKL. The CDR3 has 17 amino acids. Germline trimming cut 4 bases from V and 3 bases from J; bases unmatched to any gene: 10.

The chain combines TRBV15 with TRBJ2-7; 10 bases map to TRBD2. Trimming at V came to 6 bases and at J to 3 bases, leaving 8 bases not matched to a gene. Germline V gene data show CDR1 as LNHNV and CDR2 as YYDKDF (reference sequence). The length of the CDR3 is 15 residues. CDR3 coding DNA: TGTGCCACCAGTATAGCGGGGGGTCGACTCTACGAGCAGTACTTC. It encodes CATSIAGGRLYEQYF.

V gene TRBV9 combines with J gene TRBJ2-1; the match to TRBD2 covers 11 bases. The CDR3 is 15 amino acids. The J segment lost 9 bases and the V segment lost 4 bases, leaving 9 bases of the junction unmatched. The germline gives CDR1 SGDLS, CDR2 YYNGEE. Here the CDR3 reads CASSIGDGLAGEQFF. CDR3 nucleotide sequence: TGTGCCAGCAGCATCGGAGATGGACTAGCGGGTGAGCAGTTCTTC.

In this sample, this clone turned up a few times. The gene calls are TRBV27 and TRBJ1-2; 8 nucleotides align to TRBD1. Germline V gene lookup returns CDR1 MNHEY and CDR2 SMNVEV (reference sequence). The V segment lost 3 bases and the J segment 5 bases; nucleotides outside the gene matches: 8. CDR3 length equals 15 residues. CDR3 DNA sequence: TGTGCCAGCAGTTTCTTCGGACAGGGAGGGTATGGCTACACCTTC. This encodes CASSFFGQGGYGYTF.